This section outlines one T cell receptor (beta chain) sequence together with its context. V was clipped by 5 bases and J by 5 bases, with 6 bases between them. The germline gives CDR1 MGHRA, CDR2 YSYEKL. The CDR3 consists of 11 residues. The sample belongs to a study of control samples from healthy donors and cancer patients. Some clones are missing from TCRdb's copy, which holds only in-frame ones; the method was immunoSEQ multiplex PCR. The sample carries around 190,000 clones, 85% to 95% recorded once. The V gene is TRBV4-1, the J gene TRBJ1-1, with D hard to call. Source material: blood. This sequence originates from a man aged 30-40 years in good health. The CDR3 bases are TGCGCCAGCAGCATTCGTACTGAAGCTTTCTTT. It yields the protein CASSIRTEAFF.